One sample yielded the 5 T cell receptor beta chains listed below, sequenced in a study of T cell changes during pregnancy in multiple sclerosis. The table came from immunoSEQ multiplex PCR; TCRdb's copy has only in-frame clones and leaves some out. This sample has approximately 65,000 clones, with around 93% found just once. The sequencing used CD4+ T cells from peripheral blood mononuclear cells, collected in the first trimester of pregnancy. The receptors here all came from a female donor with multiple sclerosis, enrolled in a pregnancy study.

V usage is TRBV2 and J usage is TRBJ1-4, with TRBD1 identical over 7 bases. Losses at the gene ends were 6 bases for V and 7 bases for J; bases not matched to a gene: 5. Germline-derived CDR1 and CDR2 are SNHLY and FYNNEI. The CDR3 spans 13 residues. The CDR3 loop reads CASRTGQPEKLFF. CDR3 in DNA: TGTGCCAGCAGGACGGGACAGCCTGAAAAACTGTTTTTT.

V and J are TRBV2 and TRBJ1-1; D ambiguous. The CDR3 length is 15 residues. Between the trimmed V and J ends, which lost 2 bases and 7 bases, there was a span of 17 bases. The germline CDR1 and CDR2 sequences are SNHLY and FYNNEI. Written as DNA, the CDR3 is TGTGCCAGCAGTGAACGGCGAGGGATGGAGGGTGAAGCTTTCTTT. It encodes CASSERRGMEGEAFF.

V gene TRBV6-5 combines with J gene TRBJ2-7, with 12 bases that match TRBD1. V dropped 8 bases and J dropped 7; count of bases not matched to a gene: 3. This CDR3 spans 12 amino acids. Germline V gives CDR1 MNHEY, CDR2 SVGAGI. The CDR3 loop reads CASGDRGREQYF. DNA for the CDR3: TGTGCCAGCGGGGACAGGGGGCGGGAGCAGTACTTC.

This sequence joins TRBV7-6 and TRBJ2-7, with D possibly TRBD2 on 6 matching bases. This CDR3 contains 15 residues. The germline V and J ends were trimmed by 5 bases and 0 bases, with 14 bases remaining between them. CDR1 and CDR2 (germline): SGHVS, FNYEAQ. The CDR3 reads CASSLGLLSSYEQYF. The CDR3 DNA reads as TGTGCCAGCAGCCTAGGACTACTGAGCTCCTACGAGCAGTACTTC.

The chain joins TRBV30 to TRBJ2-1, with a weak D call TRBD2 (6 bases). CDR3 length: 13 amino acids. V lost 3 bases and J 3 bases, leaving 9 bases between the germline ends. Per the germline V gene, CDR1 is GTSNPN and CDR2 is SVGIG (reference sequence). In nucleotides, the CDR3 is TGTGCCTGGAGGGGGGGTTACTACAATGAGCAGTTCTTC. The encoded protein is CAWRGGYYNEQFF.